The clone carrying this T cell receptor beta chain was seen only once. Method: immunoSEQ multiplex PCR; TCRdb's copy keeps in-frame clones and lacks some. The sample shows roughly 370,000 clones, around nine tenths of them seen only once. This sample is drawn from a study of blood T cell repertoires in COVID-19. In the study overall: Donors in the United States, Italy and Spain gave samples during acute or convalescent COVID-19.

Self-reported history from a screening survey and questionnaire set each donor's cohort. From germline, CDR1 is SGHTS and CDR2 YDEGEE. V lost 6 bases and J lost 0; bases outside the gene matches: 5. There are 15 residues in the CDR3. The receptor was isolated from a woman aged 45-65 years who had recovered from COVID-19. The specimen sequenced was PBMCs or T cells enriched from blood (not recorded which). The gene calls are TRBV5-8 and TRBJ2-5, with 10 nucleotides matching TRBD1. CDR3 nucleotides: TGTGCCAGCAACCGACAGGGGGCGAACCAAGAGACCCAGTACTTC. Amino acids: CASNRQGANQETQYF.